Each of the 30 T cell receptor beta chains below was sequenced from the same sample in a study of spatial heterogeneity in lung cancer. Findings of the study overall: The number of expanded tumor alpha and beta chains correlated with mutation number.

MiXCR, applied by TCRdb to the 5' RACE reads, yields one record per CDR3 protein. The sample holds fewer than 20,000 distinct CDR3 sequences; around 6.8% are singletons and the top ten take 15% to 20%. For these TCRs, the target antigens are not known. Stated time point: sample taken at primary tumor resection. The starting material was lung tumor tissue, obtained at surgery. Every receptor here comes from a female donor with early-stage non-small cell lung cancer.

In this sample, this clonotype turned up many times. The chain combines TRBV12-3 or TRBV12-4 with TRBJ1-5; TRBD1 is a possible D gene (6 bases). V was shortened by 5 bases and J by 5 bases, with 19 bases between the two germline ends. The CDR3 totals 16 residues. CDR3 DNA: TGTGCCAGCAGTCCCTTGGGGGGTCAGGGGCATCAGCCCCAGCATTTT. It is translated as CASSPLGGQGHQPQHF.

In its sample, this clonotype was seen many times. The V call is TRBV20-1, the J call TRBJ1-4; D unclear. CDR1 is DFQATT, CDR2 SNEGSKA, per germline (reference sequence). This CDR3 contains 16 residues. Trimming shortened V by 0 bases and J by 0 bases, and 11 bases separated the two germline ends. The CDR3 region has the DNA TGCAGTGCTAGAGATGCAACGGCTGCAACTAATGAAAAACTGTTTTTT. This translates into CSARDATAATNEKLFF.

The V and J genes are TRBV19 and TRBJ2-5; 9 bases map to TRBD2. From germline, CDR1 is LNHDA and CDR2 SQIVND (reference sequence). After removal of 4 bases from V and 3 bases from J, the junction contained 6 bases not matched to a gene. The CDR3 loop spans 15 amino acids. CDR3 sequence (DNA): TGTGCCAGTAGTACCAGCGGGGGGCTGAAAGAGACCCAGTACTTC. It yields the protein CASSTSGGLKETQYF.

By frequency in the sample, this clonotype is medium-sized. The chain has TRBV7-8 and TRBJ1-6; D is possibly TRBD1 (5 bases). The V end lost 1 base, the J end lost 9 bases, and 16 bases lay between the germline ends. Germline V gene data show CDR1 as SGHVS and CDR2 as FQNEAQ. There are 16 residues in the CDR3. The CDR3 loop is CASSLGPGTAISPLHF. As DNA, the CDR3 is TGTGCCAGCAGCTTAGGCCCCGGGACGGCAATTTCACCCCTCCACTTT.

The CDR3 DNA reads as TGTGCCAGCCGACAGGGGGCCAACACTGAAGCTTTCTTT. The encoded protein is CASRQGANTEAFF. The chain is built from TRBV6-5 and TRBJ1-1, with 10 bases aligning to TRBD1. From germline, CDR1 is MNHEY and CDR2 SVGAGI. This CDR3 is 13 amino acids long. After removal of 8 bases from V and 2 bases from J, the junction contained 2 bases not matched to a gene.

The rearrangement joins TRBV7-2 to TRBJ2-7, with a weak D call TRBD1 (6 bases). The CDR3 is 14 residues long. V lost 2 bases, J lost 0 bases, and 8 bases lay in between. The germline V gene encodes CDR1 SGHTA and CDR2 FQGNSA. DNA for the CDR3: TGTGCCAGCAGCTTAACGGACAGCTCCTACGAGCAGTACTTC. Translated, it gives CASSLTDSSYEQYF. The variable domain in full, with the rest retrieved from reference TRBV7-2 and TRBJ2-7, is GAGVSQSPSNKVTEKGKDVELRCDPISGHTALYWYRQSLGQGLEFLIYFQGNSAPDKSGLPSDRFSAERTGGSVSTLTIQRTQQEDSAVYLCASSLTDSSYEQYFGPGTRLTVT.

Many counts were recorded for this clonotype. The chain uses TRBV12-5 and TRBJ2-2; D ambiguous. V was cut by 2 bases and J by 0 bases, with 4 bases left in between. The length of the CDR3 is 14 residues. Germline CDR1 and CDR2: LGHNT and FRNRAP. CDR3 nucleotides: TGTGCTAGTGGTTTGCCCACGAACACCGGGGAGCTGTTTTTT. Translated: CASGLPTNTGELFF.

This clonotype was seen a few times. The CDR3 here is CASSQGPGQPSGANVLTF. CDR3 bases: TGCGCCAGCAGCCAGGGACCGGGACAGCCCTCTGGGGCCAACGTCCTGACTTTC. The rearrangement links TRBV4-3 to TRBJ2-6; 7 positions match TRBD1. Germline CDR1 LGHNA, CDR2 YSLEER. The CDR3 is 18 residues long. Trimming cost V 3 bases and J 0 bases; bases outside gene matches: 8.

This clonotype was recorded a few times. This sequence joins TRBV2 and TRBJ2-1, with 11 bases identical to TRBD2. J lost 12 bases, V lost 7 bases, and 32 bases had no gene match. The CDR3 has 21 amino acids. The V gene's germline CDR1 is SNHLY and CDR2 FYNNEI. CDR3 coding DNA: TGTGCCAGCACCCCTCTACCGGGACAGAGTGACCGCGGCCCACTAGCGGGGGTGCAGTTCTTC. Its protein product is CASTPLPGQSDRGPLAGVQFF.

This clonotype was found many times. The chain recombines TRBV10-3 with TRBJ1-1; a possible D gene is TRBD1 (5 bases). Trimming took off 7 bases at V and 3 bases at J, with 15 bases between the two ends. Germline V gene sequence: CDR1 ENHRY, CDR2 SYGVKD. The CDR3 extends over 14 amino acids. The CDR3 bases are TGTGCCATCACCAGTCAGAGGGGAGACACTGAAGCTTTCTTT. Translating gives CAITSQRGDTEAFF.

This clonotype was seen at least ten times. V is TRBV12-3 or TRBV12-4 and J is TRBJ2-2; 12 nucleotides line up with TRBD1. Trimming cost V 6 bases and J 2 bases; bases outside gene matches: 4. This CDR3 is built from 16 residues. The CDR3: CASSRGTGGNTGELFF. As DNA, the CDR3 is TGTGCCAGCAGCCGTGGGACAGGGGGCAACACCGGGGAGCTGTTTTTT.

This clonotype was counted only a few times. The chain recombines TRBV6-1 with TRBJ2-5; the D gene is possibly TRBD1 (5 bases). Trimming stripped 6 bases from V and 4 bases from J, with 18 bases between. The CDR3 has 15 amino acids. Germline V gives CDR1 MNHNS, CDR2 SASEGT. The CDR3 nucleotides read TGTGCCAGCAGCGGGCTCGGTACAGGTCGAGAGACCCAGTACTTC. Encoded protein: CASSGLGTGRETQYF.

This clonotype was counted only a few times. The V call is TRBV10-3, the J call TRBJ2-7, with 8 nucleotides matching TRBD2. V trimming: 5 bases; J trimming: 2 bases; junction bases outside the gene matches: 5. The CDR3 loop spans 14 amino acids. Germline values: CDR1 ENHRY, CDR2 SYGVKD. In DNA form, the CDR3 reads TGTGCCATCAGTCGGACGGGGGGGCCCTACGAGCAGTACTTC. Protein sequence: CAISRTGGPYEQYF.

In this sample, this clonotype turned up many times. The chain joins TRBV10-3 to TRBJ1-1; perhaps TRBD1 as D (6 bases). The CDR3 extends over 14 amino acids. V shed 7 bases and J shed 1 base, with 13 bases lying between them. The germline V gene encodes CDR1 ENHRY and CDR2 SYGVKD. CDR3 region: CAIMVGRGNTEAFF. DNA of the CDR3: TGTGCCATCATGGTAGGCAGGGGGAACACTGAAGCTTTCTTT.

This clonotype has ten or more counts. This sequence joins TRBV28 and TRBJ2-7; D unresolved. This CDR3 region has 14 residues. Trimming took off 3 bases at V and 6 bases at J, with 15 bases between the two ends. The germline V gene has CDR1 MDHEN and CDR2 SYDVKM. CDR3: CASSLLPPIGEQYF. The CDR3, as DNA: TGTGCCAGCAGTTTGCTTCCACCTATTGGCGAGCAGTACTTC.

This clonotype was detected many times. V gene TRBV29-1 combines with J gene TRBJ1-5; 10 bases map to TRBD1. The CDR3 totals 13 residues. Germline loops: CDR1 SQVTM, CDR2 ANQGSEA. V dropped 4 bases and J dropped 4; count of bases not matched to a gene: 1. CDR3 DNA sequence: TGCAGCGTTGCGGACAGGGGGAATCAGCCCCAGCATTTT. It yields the protein CSVADRGNQPQHF.

This clonotype was seen ten or more times. This sequence joins TRBV21-1 and TRBJ2-2; the table gives TRBD1 as D, unverified against the DNA. TRBV21-1 is shown as a pseudogene. This CDR3 region has 14 residues. The CDR3 sequence is CARTLDTATGELFF. In nucleotides, the CDR3 is TGTGCCAGAACATTGGACACTGCAACCGGGGAGCTGTTTTTT.

This clonotype was counted between two and nine times. V gene TRBV12-3 or TRBV12-4 combines with J gene TRBJ2-1, with D perhaps TRBD2 (6 bases). Trimming shortened V by 2 bases and J by 7 bases, and 24 bases separated the two germline ends. This CDR3 region has 18 residues. The CDR3 region is CASSLRPLGGRHVNEQFF. CDR3 DNA sequence: TGTGCCAGCAGTTTACGGCCGTTGGGGGGACGACATGTAAATGAGCAGTTCTTC.

V and J are TRBV30 and TRBJ1-5; D might be TRBD1 (5 bases). The germline V and J ends were trimmed by 2 bases and 1 base, with 15 bases remaining between them. The CDR3 extends over 16 amino acids. Germline CDR1 reads GTSNPN; CDR2 reads SVGIG (reference sequence). In nucleotides, the CDR3 is TGTGCCTGGAGTTCTTCGGGGGTCAGCAGCAATCAGCCCCAGCATTTT. It specifies CAWSSSGVSSNQPQHF.

This clonotype was seen many times. The chain is built from TRBV12-3 or TRBV12-4 and TRBJ2-7; TRBD2 might be the D (5 bases). V lost 5 bases and J 6 bases, leaving 14 bases between the germline ends. The CDR3 loop spans 13 amino acids. DNA for the CDR3: TGTGCCAGCAGTGCGGGCCAGAGGTCCGAGCAGTACTTC. Protein product: CASSAGQRSEQYF.

In this sample, this clonotype turned up many times. The chain employs TRBV20-1 and TRBJ1-2; D is uncertain. Germline V CDR1 and CDR2: DFQATT, SNEGSKA (reference sequence). Deletions cut 5 bases from V and 4 bases from J, with 11 bases between. The CDR3 is 12 residues long. CDR3 in DNA: TGCAGTGCTCCTTTGGCGGGCTATGGCTACACCTTC. Translating it yields CSAPLAGYGYTF.

The sample holds many counts of this clonotype. The chain links TRBV6-4 to TRBJ1-2; D not certain. CDR1 and CDR2 (germline): MRHNA, SNTAGT. CDR3 length: 14 amino acids. Trimming took off 0 bases at V and 8 bases at J, with 13 bases between the two ends. Written as DNA, the CDR3 is TGTGCCAGCAGTGACTCGAGAGGGCCCAAAGGCTACACCTTC. Its translation is CASSDSRGPKGYTF.

The sample holds many counts of this clonotype. A read error may account for a junction end that differs from germline. The J gene is TRBJ1-1, the V gene TRBV7-2; no clear D. The CDR3 length is 14 residues. Germline CDR1 and CDR2: SGHTA and FQGNSA. In nucleotides, the CDR3 is TGTGCCAGCACCTTATCCGTGATGGACACTGAAGCTTTCTTT. Translation: CASTLSVMDTEAFF. Drawing the rest from reference TRBV7-2 and TRBJ1-1, the complete variable domain is GAGVSQSPSNKVTEKGKDVELRCDPISGHTALYWYRQSLGQGLEFLIYFQGNSAPDKSGLPSDRFSAERTGGSVSTLTIQRTQQEDSAVYLCASTLSVMDTEAFFGQGTRLTVV.

This clonotype was observed many times. The chain carries TRBV30 and TRBJ2-3; 12 bases match TRBD1. After removal of 6 bases from V and 5 bases from J, the junction contained 9 bases not matched to a gene. CDR1 GTSNPN and CDR2 SVGIG come from the germline V gene (reference sequence). The CDR3 has 15 amino acids. The CDR3 sequence: CACSPGQGAGDTQYF. The CDR3 DNA reads as TGTGCCTGTAGTCCGGGACAGGGGGCGGGAGATACGCAGTATTTT.

This clonotype was found many times. The chain uses TRBV20-1 and TRBJ1-6; 7 nucleotides line up with TRBD1. Germline loops: CDR1 DFQATT, CDR2 SNEGSKA (reference sequence). The CDR3 covers 13 residues. V shed 6 bases, J shed 8 bases, and the junction held 7 bases outside the gene matches. This chain's CDR3 is CSAVYDRDSPLHF. CDR3 in DNA: TGCAGTGCCGTATATGACAGGGATTCACCCCTCCACTTT.

This clonotype was seen a few times. This chain uses TRBV20-1 with TRBJ2-2; 9 bases fit TRBD2. Losses at the gene ends were 0 bases for V and 6 bases for J; bases not matched to a gene: 5. Germline V gene sequence: CDR1 DFQATT, CDR2 SNEGSKA (reference sequence). This CDR3 has 15 amino acids. The CDR3 region has the DNA TGCAGTGCTAGAGACCGGGGACTAGCCTCCGGGGAGCTGTTTTTT. Residues: CSARDRGLASGELFF.

The chain's CDR3 is CASSFGRGAYGYTF. CDR3 in DNA: TGTGCCAGCAGCTTTGGTAGGGGCGCCTATGGCTACACCTTC. The chain joins TRBV7-2 to TRBJ1-2; D might be TRBD1 (5 bases). The CDR3 is made up of 14 amino acids. Germline V lookup: CDR1 SGHTA, CDR2 FQGNSA. Trimming shortened V by 3 bases and J by 4 bases, and 12 bases separated the two germline ends.

As regards this clonotype: This clone may be a read error of a much larger clone one base away. The chain uses TRBV6-2 or TRBV6-3 and TRBJ2-7; no clear D gene. This CDR3 region has 14 residues. V lost 4 bases, J lost 3 bases, and 13 bases lay in between. Germline assignment: CDR1 MNHEY and CDR2 SVGEGT. The CDR3, as DNA: TGTGCCAGCAGTTCCGGGCGGCGCCACTACGAGCAGTACTTC. It codes for CASSSGRRHYEQYF.

In regard to this clonotype: This may stem from a read error, because a much larger clone lies one nucleotide away. The chain joins TRBV29-1 to TRBJ2-5; D gene unclear. The V end was cut by 6 bases, the J end by 5 bases, with 19 bases between. This CDR3 contains 14 residues. Germline values: CDR1 SQVTM, CDR2 ANQGSEA. The CDR3 DNA follows: TGCAGCGTCGCGCCGCCCGATATGCGGGAGACCCAGTACTTC. The encoded protein is CSVAPPDMRETQYF.

Many counts were recorded for this clonotype. The chain combines TRBV6-1 with TRBJ2-3; 7 nucleotides line up with TRBD2. CDR3 size: 13 residues. Germline V gene data show CDR1 as MNHNS and CDR2 as SASEGT. J gave up 2 bases and V 8 bases, and 4 bases lay outside the gene matches. CDR3 sequence reads: CASLADYTDTQYF. Here the CDR3 DNA reads TGTGCCAGCCTAGCGGATTACACAGATACGCAGTATTTT.